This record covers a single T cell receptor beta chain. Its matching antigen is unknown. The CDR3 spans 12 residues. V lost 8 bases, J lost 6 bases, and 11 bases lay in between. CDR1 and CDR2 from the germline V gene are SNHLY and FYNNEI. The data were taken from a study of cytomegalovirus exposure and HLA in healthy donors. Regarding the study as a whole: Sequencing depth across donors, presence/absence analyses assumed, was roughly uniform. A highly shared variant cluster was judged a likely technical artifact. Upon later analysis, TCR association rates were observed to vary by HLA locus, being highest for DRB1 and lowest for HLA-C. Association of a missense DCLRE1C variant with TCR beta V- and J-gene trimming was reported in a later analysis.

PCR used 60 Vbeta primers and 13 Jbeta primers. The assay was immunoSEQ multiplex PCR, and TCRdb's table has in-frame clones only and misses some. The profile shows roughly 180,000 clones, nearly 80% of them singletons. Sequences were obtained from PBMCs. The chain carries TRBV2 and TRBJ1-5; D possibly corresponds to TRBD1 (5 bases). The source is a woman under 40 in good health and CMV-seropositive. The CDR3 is CASEMGGQPQHF. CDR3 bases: TGTGCCAGCGAGATGGGGGGTCAGCCCCAGCATTTT.